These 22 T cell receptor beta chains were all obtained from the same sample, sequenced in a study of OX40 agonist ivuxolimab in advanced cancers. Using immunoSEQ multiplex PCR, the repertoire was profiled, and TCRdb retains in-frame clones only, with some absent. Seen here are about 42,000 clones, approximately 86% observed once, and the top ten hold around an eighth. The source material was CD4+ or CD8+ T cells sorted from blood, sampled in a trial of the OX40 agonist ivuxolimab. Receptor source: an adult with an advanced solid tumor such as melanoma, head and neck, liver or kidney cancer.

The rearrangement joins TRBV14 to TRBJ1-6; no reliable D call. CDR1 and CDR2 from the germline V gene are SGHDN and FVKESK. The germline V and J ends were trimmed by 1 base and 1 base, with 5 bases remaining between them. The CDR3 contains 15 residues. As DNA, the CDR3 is TGTGCCAGCAGCCAAGGGGGTTCCTATAATTCACCCCTCCACTTT. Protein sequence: CASSQGGSYNSPLHF. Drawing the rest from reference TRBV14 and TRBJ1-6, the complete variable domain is EAGVTQFPSHSVIEKGQTVTLRCDPISGHDNLYWYRRVMGKEIKFLLHFVKESKQDESGMPNNRFLAERTGGTYSTLKVQPAELEDSGVYFCASSQGGSYNSPLHFGNGTRLTVT.

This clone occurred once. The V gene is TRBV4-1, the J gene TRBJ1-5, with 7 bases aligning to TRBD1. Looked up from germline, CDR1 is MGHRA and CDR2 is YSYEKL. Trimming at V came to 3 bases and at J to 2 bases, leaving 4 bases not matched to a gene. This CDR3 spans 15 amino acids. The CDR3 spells CASSHLTGGNQPQHF. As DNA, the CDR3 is TGCGCCAGCAGCCACTTAACAGGGGGCAATCAGCCCCAGCATTTT.

CDR3 DNA: TGCGCCAGCAGCCAAGCCGCGGCTGAAAATTACGAGCAGTACTTC. It codes for CASSQAAAENYEQYF. The chain uses TRBV4-1 and TRBJ2-7; D not certain. This CDR3 contains 15 residues. V was trimmed by 1 base and J by 4 bases, leaving 14 bases between them. Germline V gives CDR1 MGHRA, CDR2 YSYEKL.

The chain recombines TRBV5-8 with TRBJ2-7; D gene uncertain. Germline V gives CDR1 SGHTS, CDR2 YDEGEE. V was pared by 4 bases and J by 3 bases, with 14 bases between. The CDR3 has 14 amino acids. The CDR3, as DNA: TGTGCCAGCAGCCTACCTCACAGCCTCTACGAGCAGTACTTC. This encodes CASSLPHSLYEQYF.

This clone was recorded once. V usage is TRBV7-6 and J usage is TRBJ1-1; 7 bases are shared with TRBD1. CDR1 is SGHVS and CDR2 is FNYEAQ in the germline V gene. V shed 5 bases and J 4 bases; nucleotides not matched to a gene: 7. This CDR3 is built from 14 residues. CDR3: CASSLDRAGTEAFF. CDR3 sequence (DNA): TGTGCCAGCAGCCTCGACAGGGCGGGCACTGAAGCTTTCTTT.

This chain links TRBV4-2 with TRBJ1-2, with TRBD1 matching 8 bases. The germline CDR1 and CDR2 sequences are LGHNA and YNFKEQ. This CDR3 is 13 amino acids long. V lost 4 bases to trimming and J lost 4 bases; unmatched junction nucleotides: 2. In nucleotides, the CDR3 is TGTGCCAGCAGCCCGACAGGGGCCTATGGCTACACCTTC. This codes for CASSPTGAYGYTF.

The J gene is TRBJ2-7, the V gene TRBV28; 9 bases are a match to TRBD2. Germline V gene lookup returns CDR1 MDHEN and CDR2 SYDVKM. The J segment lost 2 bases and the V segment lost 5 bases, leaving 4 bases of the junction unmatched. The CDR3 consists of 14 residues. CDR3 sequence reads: CASSLSGRTYEQYF. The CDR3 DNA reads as TGTGCCAGCAGTCTTAGCGGGAGAACCTACGAGCAGTACTTC. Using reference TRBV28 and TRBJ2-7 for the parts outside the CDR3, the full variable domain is DVKVTQSSRYLVKRTGEKVFLECVQDMDHENMFWYRQDPGLGLRLIYFSYDVKMKEKGDIPEGYSVSREKKERFSLILESASTNQTSMYLCASSLSGRTYEQYFGPGTRLTVT.

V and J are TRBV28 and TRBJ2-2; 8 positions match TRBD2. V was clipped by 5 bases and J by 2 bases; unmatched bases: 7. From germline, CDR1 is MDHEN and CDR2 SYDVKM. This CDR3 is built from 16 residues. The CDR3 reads CASSTPTSDNTGELFF. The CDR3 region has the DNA TGTGCCAGCAGTACCCCGACTAGCGATAACACCGGGGAGCTGTTTTTT.

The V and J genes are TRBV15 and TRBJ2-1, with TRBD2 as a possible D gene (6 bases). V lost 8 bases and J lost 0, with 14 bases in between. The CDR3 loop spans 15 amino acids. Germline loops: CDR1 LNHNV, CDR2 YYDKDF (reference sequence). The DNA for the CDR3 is TGTGCCACCGGTTCTGTCGGGGGCTCCTACAATGAGCAGTTCTTC. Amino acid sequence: CATGSVGGSYNEQFF.

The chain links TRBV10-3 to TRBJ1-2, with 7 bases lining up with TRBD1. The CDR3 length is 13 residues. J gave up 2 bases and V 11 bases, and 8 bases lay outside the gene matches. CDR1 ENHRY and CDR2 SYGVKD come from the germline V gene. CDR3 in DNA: TGTGCCGGCAACAGGGGCCCCAACTATGGCTACACCTTC. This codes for CAGNRGPNYGYTF.

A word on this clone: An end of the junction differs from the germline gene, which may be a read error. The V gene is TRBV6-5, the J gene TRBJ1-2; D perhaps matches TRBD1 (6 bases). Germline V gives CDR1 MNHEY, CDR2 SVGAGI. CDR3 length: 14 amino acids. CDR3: CASSYSAGALPGDF. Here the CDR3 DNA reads TGTGCCAGCAGTTACTCAGCAGGGGCCCTTCCCGGGGACTTC.

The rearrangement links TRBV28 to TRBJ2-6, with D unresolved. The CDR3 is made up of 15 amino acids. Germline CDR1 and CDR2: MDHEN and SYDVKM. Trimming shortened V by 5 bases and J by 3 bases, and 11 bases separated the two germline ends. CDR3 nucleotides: TGTGCCAGCAGTACTGAAACTGGTGGGGCCAACGTCCTGACTTTC. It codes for CASSTETGGANVLTF.

The CDR3 sequence is CASSSILTDYGYTF. The CDR3 DNA sequence: TGTGCCAGCAGCTCCATCCTGACAGACTATGGCTACACCTTC. The genes are TRBV16 and TRBJ1-2; D might be TRBD1 (5 bases). The CDR3 covers 14 residues. Germline CDR1 is KGHSY and CDR2 is FQNENV. V lost 5 bases and J lost 3, with 13 bases in between.

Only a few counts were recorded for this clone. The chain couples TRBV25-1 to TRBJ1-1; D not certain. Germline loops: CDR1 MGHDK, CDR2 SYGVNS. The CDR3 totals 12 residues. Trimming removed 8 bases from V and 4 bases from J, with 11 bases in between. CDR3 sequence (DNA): TGTGCCAGCGGTTGGAAGGGCACTGAAGCTTTCTTT. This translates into CASGWKGTEAFF.

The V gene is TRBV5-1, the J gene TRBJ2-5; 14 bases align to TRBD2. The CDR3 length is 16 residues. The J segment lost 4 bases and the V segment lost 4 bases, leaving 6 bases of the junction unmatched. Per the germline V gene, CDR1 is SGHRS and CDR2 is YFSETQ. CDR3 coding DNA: TGCGCCAGCAGCCCACGCGGGACTAGCGGGGGAGAGACCCAGTACTTC. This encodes CASSPRGTSGGETQYF.

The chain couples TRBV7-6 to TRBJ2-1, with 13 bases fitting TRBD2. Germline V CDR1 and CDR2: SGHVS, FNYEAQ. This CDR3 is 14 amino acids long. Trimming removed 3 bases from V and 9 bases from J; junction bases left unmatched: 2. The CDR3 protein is CASSLRTSGSEQFF. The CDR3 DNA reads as TGTGCCAGCAGCTTGAGGACTAGCGGGAGTGAGCAGTTCTTC.

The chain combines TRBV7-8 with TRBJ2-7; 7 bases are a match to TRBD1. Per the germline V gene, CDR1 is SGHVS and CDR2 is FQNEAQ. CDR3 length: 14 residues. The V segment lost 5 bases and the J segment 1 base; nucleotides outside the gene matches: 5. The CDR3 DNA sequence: TGTGCCAGCAGCAAGACAGGGTCGTCCTACGAGCAGTACTTC. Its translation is CASSKTGSSYEQYF.

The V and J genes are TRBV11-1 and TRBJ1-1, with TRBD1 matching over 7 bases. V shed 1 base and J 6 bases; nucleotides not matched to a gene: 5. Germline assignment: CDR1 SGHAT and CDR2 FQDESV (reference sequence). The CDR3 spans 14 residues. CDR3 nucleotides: TGTGCCAGCAGCTTAGTATATCAGGGGGCTGAAGCTTTCTTT. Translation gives CASSLVYQGAEAFF.

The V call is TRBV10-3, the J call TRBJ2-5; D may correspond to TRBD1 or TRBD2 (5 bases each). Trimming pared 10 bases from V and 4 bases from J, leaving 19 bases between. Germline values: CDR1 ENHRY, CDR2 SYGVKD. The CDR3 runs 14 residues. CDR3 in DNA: TGTGCCACCACTCGGGGCACCCGAGGAGAGACCCAGTACTTC. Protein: CATTRGTRGETQYF.

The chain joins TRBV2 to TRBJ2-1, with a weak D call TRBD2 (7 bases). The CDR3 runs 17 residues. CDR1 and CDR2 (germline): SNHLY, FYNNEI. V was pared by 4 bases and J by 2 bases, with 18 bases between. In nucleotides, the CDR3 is TGTGCCAGCAGTGTTAGGGGAGGGGGGGCCCCCTACAATGAGCAGTTCTTC. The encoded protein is CASSVRGGGAPYNEQFF.

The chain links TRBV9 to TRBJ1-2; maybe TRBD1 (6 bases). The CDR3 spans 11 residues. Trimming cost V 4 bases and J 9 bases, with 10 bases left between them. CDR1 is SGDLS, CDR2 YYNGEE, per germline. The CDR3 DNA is TGTGCCAGCAGCCCGCGGGGGCGCTACACCTTC. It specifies CASSPRGRYTF. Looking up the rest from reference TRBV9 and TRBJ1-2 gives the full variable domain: DSGVTQTPKHLITATGQRVTLRCSPRSGDLSVYWYQQSLDQGLQFLIQYYNGEERAKGNILERFSAQQFPDLHSELNLSSLELGDSALYFCASSPRGRYTFGSGTRLTVV.

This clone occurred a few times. For the CDR3, the DNA is TGTGCTAGTGGTTACCGACTAGCGGGGCACACAGATACGCAGTATTTT. Encoded protein: CASGYRLAGHTDTQYF. The chain recombines TRBV12-5 with TRBJ2-3; 11 bases fit TRBD2. In germline, CDR1 is LGHNT, CDR2 FRNRAP. V was pared by 4 bases and J by 2 bases, with 5 bases of the junction left unmatched. CDR3 length: 16 amino acids.